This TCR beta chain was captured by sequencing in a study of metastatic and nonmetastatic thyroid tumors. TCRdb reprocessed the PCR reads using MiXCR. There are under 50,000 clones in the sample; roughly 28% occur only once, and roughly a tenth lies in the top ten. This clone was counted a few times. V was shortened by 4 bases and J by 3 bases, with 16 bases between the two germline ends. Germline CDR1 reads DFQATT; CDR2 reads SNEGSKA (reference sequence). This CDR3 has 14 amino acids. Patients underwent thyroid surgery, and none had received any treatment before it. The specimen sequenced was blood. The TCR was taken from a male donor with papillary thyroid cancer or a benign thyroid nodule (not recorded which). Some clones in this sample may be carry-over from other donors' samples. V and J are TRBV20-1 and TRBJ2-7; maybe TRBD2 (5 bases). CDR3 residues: CSANPELGNYEQYF. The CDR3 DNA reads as TGCAGTGCTAACCCGGAACTAGGGAACTACGAGCAGTACTTC.